The 22 T cell receptor beta chains below come from one sample, sequenced in a study of cytomegalovirus exposure and HLA in healthy donors. Researchers ran the PCR with 60 Vbeta and 13 Jbeta primers. Sequencing was performed with immunoSEQ multiplex PCR; in TCRdb, only in-frame clones are kept and a portion is missing. The table lists approximately 140,000 clones, about 64% of them singletons. The sequencing sample was made of PBMCs. These receptors came from a woman aged 55-70 years in good health and CMV-seropositive.

V usage is TRBV4-3 and J usage is TRBJ2-1; 11 bases are a match to TRBD2. J lost 4 bases, V lost 4 bases, and 3 bases had no gene match. The germline V gene has CDR1 LGHNA and CDR2 YSLEER. This CDR3 comprises 15 residues. CDR3 region: CASSPGLAEYNEQFF. Here the CDR3 DNA reads TGCGCCAGCAGCCCGGGACTAGCGGAGTACAATGAGCAGTTCTTC.

V gene TRBV11-3 combines with J gene TRBJ2-1; maybe TRBD1 (5 bases). Trimming removed 2 bases at V and 7 bases at J, with 12 bases between. CDR1 is SGHNT and CDR2 is YENEEA in the germline V gene. CDR3 length equals 14 residues. This CDR3 reads CASSLSSQGNEQFF. As DNA, the CDR3 is TGTGCCAGCAGCTTAAGTAGTCAGGGTAATGAGCAGTTCTTC.

This chain connects TRBV10-3 to TRBJ2-3; the match to TRBD1 covers 9 bases. V dropped 8 bases and J dropped 4; count of bases not matched to a gene: 4. The CDR3 runs to 13 residues. CDR1 and CDR2 from the germline V gene are ENHRY and SYGVKD. CDR3 loop: CAIQGTGPDTQYF. The CDR3 DNA reads as TGTGCCATCCAAGGGACAGGGCCAGATACGCAGTATTTT.

The rearrangement uses TRBV20-1 and TRBJ2-5; maybe TRBD1 (6 bases). V was clipped by 3 bases and J by 5 bases, with 7 bases between them. The CDR3 runs 11 residues. Germline lookup yields CDR1 DFQATT and CDR2 SNEGSKA (reference sequence). The CDR3 sequence is CSASQGETQYF. CDR3 bases: TGCAGTGCTAGTCAGGGGGAGACCCAGTACTTC.

The CDR3 DNA reads TGTGCCAGCAGCGTGGGCGGGAGGGCCGACAATGAGCAGTTCTTC. Translating gives CASSVGGRADNEQFF. The chain joins TRBV9 to TRBJ2-1; the match to TRBD2 covers 9 bases. V trimming: 2 bases; J trimming: 5 bases; junction bases outside the gene matches: 5. CDR3 size: 15 residues. Germline loops: CDR1 SGDLS, CDR2 YYNGEE.

The V and J genes are TRBV7-2 and TRBJ2-2; 11 nucleotides agree with TRBD1. Germline V gives CDR1 SGHTA, CDR2 FQGNSA. The CDR3 consists of 16 residues. Trimming at V came to 2 bases and at J to 3 bases, leaving 2 bases not matched to a gene. Written as DNA, the CDR3 is TGTGCCAGCAGCTTAAGGACAGGGGGCCACACCGGGGAGCTGTTTTTT. Amino acids: CASSLRTGGHTGELFF.

This chain uses TRBV7-9 with TRBJ1-1; 7 bases fit TRBD1. Unmatched junction bases numbered 13, after V lost 2 bases and J lost 1 base. The CDR3 is 18 residues long. CDR1 SEHNR and CDR2 FQNEAQ come from the germline V gene (reference sequence). In DNA form, the CDR3 reads TGTGCCAGCAGCTTAACTCGGGACAGCGCTGGTGGGAACACTGAAGCTTTCTTT. Encoded protein: CASSLTRDSAGGNTEAFF.

This clone was found a few times. The chain combines TRBV6-5 with TRBJ1-1; D is possibly TRBD1 (6 bases). The length of the CDR3 is 14 residues. V was cut by 0 bases and J by 3 bases, with 8 bases left in between. CDR1 and CDR2 (germline): MNHEY, SVGAGI. This chain's CDR3 is CASSYSNRDTEAFF. The CDR3 nucleotides are TGTGCCAGCAGTTACTCGAACAGGGACACTGAAGCTTTCTTT.

This rearrangement joins TRBV6-6 to TRBJ1-5; TRBD1 matches 8 bases. CDR1 and CDR2 from the germline V gene are MNHNY and SVGAGI (reference sequence). V gave up 5 bases and J gave up 1 base; unmatched junction bases: 7. The CDR3 length is 16 residues. The CDR3 sequence is CASSPGQGRSNQPQHF. DNA of the CDR3: TGTGCCAGCAGTCCTGGACAGGGACGGAGCAATCAGCCCCAGCATTTT.

V and J are TRBV10-3 and TRBJ1-2; D unclear. The CDR3 consists of 14 residues. V dropped 0 bases and J dropped 4 bases, with 9 bases sitting between them. Germline V gives CDR1 ENHRY, CDR2 SYGVKD. CDR3 nucleotides: TGTGCCATCAGTGAGTCGACCGGGAGCTATGGCTACACCTTC. Protein: CAISESTGSYGYTF.

The chain uses TRBV9 and TRBJ2-3; 7 bases line up with TRBD2. The CDR3 is 15 amino acids. In germline, CDR1 is SGDLS, CDR2 YYNGEE. Unmatched junction bases numbered 3, after V lost 0 bases and J lost 2 bases. CDR3 region: CASSVGAGATDTQYF. The CDR3 coding sequence is TGTGCCAGCAGCGTAGGGGCGGGAGCCACAGATACGCAGTATTTT.

This clone turned up a few times. A read error may produce the germline difference seen at one junction end. The chain is built from TRBV7-7 and TRBJ2-5; the match to TRBD2 covers 13 bases. In germline, CDR1 is SSHAT, CDR2 FNYEAQ (reference sequence). The CDR3 has 15 residues. The CDR3 DNA reads as TGTGCTAGCAGCCCAGGGACTAGCGGGACTGAGACCCAGTACTTC. Translating gives CASSPGTSGTETQYF.

The gene calls are TRBV7-9 and TRBJ1-1; D remains unclear. Germline CDR1 and CDR2: SEHNR and FQNEAQ (reference sequence). V was cut by 4 bases and J by 3 bases, with 6 bases left in between. The CDR3 length is 12 residues. CDR3 coding DNA: TGTGCCAGCAGCTCCGTTTACACTGAAGCTTTCTTT. Translated, it gives CASSSVYTEAFF. Full variable domain (missing parts from reference TRBV7-9 and TRBJ1-1): DTGVSQNPRHKITKRGQNVTFRCDPISEHNRLYWYRQTLGQGPEFLTYFQNEAQLEKSRLLSDRFSAERPKGSFSTLEIQRTEQGDSAMYLCASSSVYTEAFFGQGTRLTVV.

The gene calls are TRBV10-3 and TRBJ2-5; tentative D call: TRBD1 (6 bases). The CDR3 runs to 14 residues. The V and J ends lost 0 bases and 4 bases respectively, with 9 bases between them. CDR1 is ENHRY and CDR2 is SYGVKD in the germline V gene. The CDR3 nucleotides are TGTGCCATCAGTGAGTCGGGGGCCGCAGAGACCCAGTACTTC. Protein product: CAISESGAAETQYF.

The J gene is TRBJ2-3, the V gene TRBV7-2, with 7 bases matching TRBD2. The CDR3 totals 16 residues. The germline V gene has CDR1 SGHTA and CDR2 FQGNSA. With 2 bases clipped from V and 3 bases from J, the junction kept 8 bases outside the gene matches. The DNA for the CDR3 is TGTGCCAGCAGCTTAAGTTCGCTGGGAGGGACAGATACGCAGTATTTT. Protein: CASSLSSLGGTDTQYF. Filled out from reference TRBV7-2 and TRBJ2-3, the complete variable domain reads GAGVSQSPSNKVTEKGKDVELRCDPISGHTALYWYRQSLGQGLEFLIYFQGNSAPDKSGLPSDRFSAERTGGSVSTLTIQRTQQEDSAVYLCASSLSSLGGTDTQYFGPGTRLTVL.

This clone turned up a few times. The CDR3 protein is CASSASGGLGSEQFF. Written as DNA, the CDR3 is TGTGCCAGCAGTGCGTCGGGGGGCCTGGGCAGTGAGCAGTTCTTC. The chain uses TRBV6-4 and TRBJ2-1, with D possibly matching TRBD2 (7 bases). Germline loops: CDR1 MRHNA, CDR2 SNTAGT. V was clipped by 4 bases and J by 9 bases, with 19 bases between them. This CDR3 contains 15 residues.

The chain has TRBV27 and TRBJ2-6; D may be TRBD1 (6 bases). V shed 2 bases and J shed 0 bases, with 14 bases lying between them. This CDR3 is 18 amino acids long. Germline CDR1 and CDR2: MNHEY and SMNVEV (reference sequence). This chain's CDR3 is CASSLRATGSSGANVLTF. CDR3 nucleotide sequence: TGTGCCAGCAGTTTAAGGGCGACAGGATCCTCTGGGGCCAACGTCCTGACTTTC.

The chain combines TRBV5-1 with TRBJ1-1, with D tentatively TRBD1 (5 bases). CDR3 size: 15 residues. CDR1 SGHRS and CDR2 YFSETQ come from the germline V gene. With 3 bases removed from V and 0 bases from J, the gap between germline ends came to 12 bases. The CDR3 region has the DNA TGCGCCAGCAGCTCGGGCCAGGGTCTGAACACTGAAGCTTTCTTT. It codes for CASSSGQGLNTEAFF.

The chain is built from TRBV5-5 and TRBJ2-5, with a tentative D call TRBD1 (6 bases). Per germline, CDR1 SGHKS and CDR2 YYEKEE (reference sequence). V was clipped by 0 bases and J by 4 bases, with 13 bases between them. This CDR3 is 15 amino acids long. This CDR3 reads CASSLAGQNRETQYF. The CDR3 region has the DNA TGTGCCAGCAGCTTGGCCGGACAGAATAGAGAGACCCAGTACTTC.

V gene TRBV10-3 combines with J gene TRBJ2-3, with D perhaps TRBD2 (6 bases). The CDR3 has 14 residues. From germline, CDR1 is ENHRY and CDR2 SYGVKD. Trimming took off 6 bases at V and 4 bases at J, with 14 bases between the two ends. CDR3 residues: CAISPGGVADTQYF. The CDR3 nucleotides are TGTGCCATCAGCCCCGGGGGAGTGGCAGATACGCAGTATTTT.

The sample holds one count of this clone. V is TRBV27 and J is TRBJ2-3, with 10 bases fitting TRBD1. The V and J ends lost 3 bases and 3 bases, in that order; junction bases with no gene match: 3. CDR1 MNHEY and CDR2 SMNVEV come from the germline V gene (reference sequence). This CDR3 is built from 15 residues. The CDR3 bases are TGTGCCAGCAGTTTGGGGGGACAGGGGACAGATACGCAGTATTTT. It is translated as CASSLGGQGTDTQYF.

This clone came up a few times. This sequence joins TRBV9 and TRBJ2-1, with TRBD2 identical over 14 bases. J lost 9 bases, V lost 4 bases, and 6 bases had no gene match. The germline V gene encodes CDR1 SGDLS and CDR2 YYNGEE. The CDR3 length is 15 residues. The CDR3 nucleotides are TGTGCCAGCAGCCCAGGGACTAGCGGGAGCGCTGAGCAGTTCTTC. It yields the protein CASSPGTSGSAEQFF.